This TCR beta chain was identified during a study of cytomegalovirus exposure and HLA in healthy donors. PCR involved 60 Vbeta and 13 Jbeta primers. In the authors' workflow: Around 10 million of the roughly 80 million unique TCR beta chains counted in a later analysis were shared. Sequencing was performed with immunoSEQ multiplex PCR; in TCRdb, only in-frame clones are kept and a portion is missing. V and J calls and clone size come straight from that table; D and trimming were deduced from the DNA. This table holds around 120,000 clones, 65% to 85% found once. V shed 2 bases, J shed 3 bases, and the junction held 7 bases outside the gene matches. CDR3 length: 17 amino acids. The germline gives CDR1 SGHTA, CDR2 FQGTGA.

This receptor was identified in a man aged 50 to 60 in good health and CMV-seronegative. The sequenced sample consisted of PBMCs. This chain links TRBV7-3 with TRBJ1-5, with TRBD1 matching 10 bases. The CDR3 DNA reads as TGTGCCAGCAGCTTATGGGAGGGACAGGGGTACAATCAGCCCCAGCATTTT. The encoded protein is CASSLWEGQGYNQPQHF. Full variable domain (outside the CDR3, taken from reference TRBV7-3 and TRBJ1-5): GAGVSQTPSNKVTEKGKYVELRCDPISGHTALYWYRQSLGQGPEFLIYFQGTGAADDSGLPNDRFFAVRPEGSVSTLKIQRTERGDSAVYLCASSLWEGQGYNQPQHFGDGTRLSIL.